This is a list of T cell receptor beta chains from one sample in a study of blood T cells in healthy people across ages. TCRdb independently ran MiXCR on the 5' RACE reads; one entry per CDR3 protein. The repertoire consists of 1.5 million to 2 million distinct CDR3 sequences, with roughly 50% occurring once and the leading ten covering over 2%. Sample: blood. Receptor source: a woman in her thirties or forties in good health. Both conserved end residues are part of each CDR3. A D gene is named only where the DNA matches it firmly. Size is stated for part of the rows, as once, few or many counts, or as a class when the clone is expanded.

cdr3_length	d_call	j_call	clone_size	v_call	cdr3_nt	cdr3_aa
14	NA	TRBJ2-3	few	TRBV29-1	TGCAGTTATCCTCGAGGGGCTCGGTCAGATACGCAGTATTTT	CSYPRGARSDTQYF
13	TRBD2	TRBJ2-7	NA	TRBV20-1	TGCAGTGCTAGTAGCGGGGGGGTCGACGAGCAGTACTTC	CSASSGGVDEQYF
14	NA	TRBJ1-1	NA	TRBV5-1	TGCGCCAGCAGCCCCCAGGCGGTGAACACTGAAGCTTTCTTT	CASSPQAVNTEAFF
12	NA	TRBJ2-3	many	TRBV20-1	TGCAGTGCGGGGCGTAGCACAGATACGCAGTATTTT	CSAGRSTDTQYF
15	NA	TRBJ1-4	NA	TRBV20-1	TGCAGTGCTTACGACAGACCTACAACTAATGAAAAACTGTTTTTT	CSAYDRPTTNEKLFF
14	TRBD1	TRBJ2-1	once	TRBV20-1	TGCAGTGCTAGAGGTAACAGGGGCTCCTACGAGCAGTTCTTC	CSARGNRGSYEQFF
13	NA	TRBJ2-6	few	TRBV20-1	TGCAGTGCTTCTGAATCTGGGGCCAACGTCCTGACTTTC	CSASESGANVLTF
15	TRBD2	TRBJ2-1	NA	TRBV6-5	TGTGCCAGCAGTTACCAGCGGGGGGGCAGGGGAGAGCAGTTCTTC	CASSYQRGGRGEQFF
14	NA	TRBJ2-5	NA	TRBV7-2	TGTGCCAGCAGCTCGGCGATCAGGGAAGAGACCCAGTACTTC	CASSSAIREETQYF
17	TRBD2	TRBJ2-5	NA	TRBV7-2	TGTGCCAGCAACTTAGGTCGGGTCGGGGGGGAACAAGAGACCCAGTACTTC	CASNLGRVGGEQETQYF
16	NA	TRBJ2-3	few	TRBV5-5	TGTGCCAGCAGCTTGGGGATAGCCGGTGGGGTGGATACGCAGTATTTT	CASSLGIAGGVDTQYF
16	NA	TRBJ2-5	NA	TRBV7-2	TGTGCCAGCAGCTTAAGAGGGGTGAGGACAGAAGCCACCCAGTACTTC	CASSLRGVRTEATQYF
13	NA	TRBJ2-3	few	TRBV6-5	TGTGCCAGCAATCCTGGGCGGGGAGATACGCAGTATTTT	CASNPGRGDTQYF
11	NA	TRBJ2-1	NA	TRBV6-2/TRBV6-3	TGTGCCAGCAGTAACGGTGCCGAGCAGTTCTTC	CASSNGAEQFF
16	NA	TRBJ2-5	NA	TRBV7-9	TGTGCCAGCAGCTTATTAGGTCAGCTACGCCAAGAGACCCAGTACTTC	CASSLLGQLRQETQYF
14	NA	TRBJ2-7	few	TRBV18	TGTGCCAGCTCAGATTTACGGGGGAGGAACGAGCAGTACTTC	CASSDLRGRNEQYF
15	TRBD1	TRBJ1-4	NA	TRBV7-2	TGTGCCAGCAGCTCCCTGAGGGGGCTAAATGAAAAACTGTTTTTT	CASSSLRGLNEKLFF
13	NA	TRBJ2-1	NA	TRBV7-3	TGTGCCAGCAGCTTAAGTAGCCACAATGCGCAGTTCTTC	CASSLSSHNAQFF
16	TRBD2	TRBJ2-5	few	TRBV29-1	TGCAGCGTTAGATTAGCGGGGGGAACGTACCAAGAGACCCAGTACTTC	CSVRLAGGTYQETQYF
15	NA	TRBJ1-1	many	TRBV7-2	TGTGCCAGCAGCTTCGGGACGGATTTGAACACTGAAGCTTTCTTT	CASSFGTDLNTEAFF
13	TRBD1	TRBJ1-2	NA	TRBV20-1	TGCAGTGCAAGACAGGGTTTTGGCTATGGCTACACCTTC	CSARQGFGYGYTF
14	NA	TRBJ2-1	NA	TRBV12-3/TRBV12-4	TGTGCCAGCAGTTTATCACTAACGGCTAATGAGCAGTTCTTC	CASSLSLTANEQFF
17	TRBD2	TRBJ2-3	NA	TRBV4-2	TGTGCCAGCAGCCCATTCGGAAGCGGGGGGTTCACAGATACGCAGTATTTT	CASSPFGSGGFTDTQYF
14	NA	TRBJ2-1	NA	TRBV7-2	TGTGCCAGCAGCCAAAAAACAGGGATGGGTGAGCAGTTCTTC	CASSQKTGMGEQFF
17	TRBD1	TRBJ2-1	NA	TRBV27	TGTGCCAGCAGTTCCTATTCCGGGACAGAAAGTTTCAATGAGCAGTTCTTC	CASSSYSGTESFNEQFF
18	TRBD2	TRBJ2-5	NA	TRBV7-2	TGTGCCAGCAGCTTAGGACTAGCGGGTGCACCGGGGCAAGAGACCCAGTACTTC	CASSLGLAGAPGQETQYF
17	TRBD2	TRBJ2-1	NA	TRBV27	TGTGCCAGCAGTGGGCTTAGAGGGACTAGCGGGGTAAATGAGCAGTTCTTC	CASSGLRGTSGVNEQFF
15	TRBD2	TRBJ2-1	few	TRBV5-5	TGTGCCAGCAGCTTGATAGCGGGGGCCCTAAGGGAGCAGTTCTTC	CASSLIAGALREQFF
15	NA	TRBJ2-6	NA	TRBV28	TGTGCCAGCAGGACCGATGCCTCTGGGGCCAACGTCCTGACTTTC	CASRTDASGANVLTF
16	NA	TRBJ1-2	once	TRBV6-1	TGTGCCAGCAGTGATATCCGAGTTCAACTTAACTATGGCTACACCTTC	CASSDIRVQLNYGYTF
14	NA	TRBJ2-5	few	TRBV9	TGTGCCAGCAGCGAAACTTGGACAGAAGAGACCCAGTACTTC	CASSETWTEETQYF
17	TRBD2	TRBJ2-5	NA	TRBV11-2	TGTGCCAGCAGCTCTGCCCGGGGACTAGCGGGGGTAGGGACCCAGTACTTC	CASSSARGLAGVGTQYF
16	NA	TRBJ2-1	few	TRBV7-9	TGTGCCAGCAGCTTAGCGGTGGGGGCGCTACTCGGAGAGCAGTTCTTC	CASSLAVGALLGEQFF
14	NA	TRBJ2-4	many	TRBV7-2	TGTGCCAGCAGCTTACTACTAGCCAAAAACATTCAGTACTTC	CASSLLLAKNIQYF
14	NA	TRBJ2-4	NA	TRBV4-1	TGCGCCAGCAGCCACGTACGGGGGGCGGGCATTCAGTACTTC	CASSHVRGAGIQYF